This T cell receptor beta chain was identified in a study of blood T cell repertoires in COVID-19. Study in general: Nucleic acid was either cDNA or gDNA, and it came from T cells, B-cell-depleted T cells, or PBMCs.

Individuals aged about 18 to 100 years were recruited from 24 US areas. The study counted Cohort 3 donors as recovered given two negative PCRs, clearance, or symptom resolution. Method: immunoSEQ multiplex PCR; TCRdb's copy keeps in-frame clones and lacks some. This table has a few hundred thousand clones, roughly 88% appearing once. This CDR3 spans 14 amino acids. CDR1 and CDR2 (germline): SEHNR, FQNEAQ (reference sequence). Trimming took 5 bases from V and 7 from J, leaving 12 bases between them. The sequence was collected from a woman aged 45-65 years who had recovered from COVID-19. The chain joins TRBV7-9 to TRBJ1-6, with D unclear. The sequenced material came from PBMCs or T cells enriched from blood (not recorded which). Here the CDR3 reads CASSAPYLNSPLHF. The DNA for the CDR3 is TGTGCCAGCAGCGCGCCTTATCTCAATTCACCCCTCCACTTT.